The 15 T cell receptor beta chains presented below share a single source sample, sequenced in a study of blood T cell repertoires in COVID-19. Produced via immunoSEQ multiplex PCR; TCRdb's table is partial and in-frame only. The sample contains 150,000 to 200,000 clones, approximately 81% of which appear only once. Sequencing used peripheral blood. Every receptor here comes from a woman between 70 and 85 years old with COVID-19, enrolled during active disease.

The chain links TRBV18 to TRBJ1-2, with D maybe TRBD1 (5 bases). From germline, CDR1 is KGHSH and CDR2 LQKENI. This CDR3 comprises 17 residues. Trimming took off 0 bases at V and 4 bases at J, with 18 bases between the two ends. The CDR3, as DNA: TGTGCCAGCTCACCACCCCCCAGGGTGGGATTAAGCTATGGCTACACCTTC. Protein product: CASSPPPRVGLSYGYTF.

This chain joins TRBV28 and TRBJ2-7, with 12 bases that match TRBD2. V lost 5 bases and J lost 1; bases outside the gene matches: 3. Germline V gives CDR1 MDHEN, CDR2 SYDVKM. There are 15 residues in the CDR3. This CDR3 is CASSLGLAGSYEQYF. The DNA for the CDR3 is TGTGCCAGCAGTCTTGGACTAGCGGGGTCCTACGAGCAGTACTTC.

This rearrangement joins TRBV7-9 to TRBJ2-2; the match to TRBD2 covers 7 bases. The CDR3 has 16 amino acids. With V trimmed by 2 bases and J by 2 bases, 5 bases remained unmatched. Germline assignment: CDR1 SEHNR and CDR2 FQNEAQ (reference sequence). In nucleotides, the CDR3 is TGTGCCAGCAGCTTACCAGCTAGCGGAAACACCGGGGAGCTGTTTTTT. Protein sequence: CASSLPASGNTGELFF.

This chain connects TRBV19 to TRBJ2-5; TRBD2 might be the D (5 bases). V lost 4 bases and J lost 10, with 19 bases in between. Looked up from germline, CDR1 is LNHDA and CDR2 is SQIVND (reference sequence). The CDR3 has 14 residues. CDR3 amino acids: CASSTPGIPPRQYF. The CDR3 region has the DNA TGTGCCAGTAGTACCCCGGGGATCCCCCCCCGCCAGTACTTC.

V gene TRBV28 combines with J gene TRBJ2-3; maybe TRBD2 (7 bases). The CDR3 length is 11 residues. Per the germline V gene, CDR1 is MDHEN and CDR2 is SYDVKM. Trimming removed 5 bases from V and 10 bases from J, with 10 bases in between. The CDR3 sequence: CASSRGGAQYF. CDR3 bases: TGTGCCAGCAGTCGAGGGGGGGCGCAGTATTTT.

V is TRBV12-3 or TRBV12-4 and J is TRBJ1-1; D unresolved. The V end was cut by 7 bases, the J end by 0 bases, with 9 bases between. The CDR3 is 13 residues long. CDR3 region: CASTEVMNTEAFF. CDR3 sequence (DNA): TGTGCCAGCACCGAGGTTATGAACACTGAAGCTTTCTTT.

This chain connects TRBV28 to TRBJ1-5; D unresolved. This CDR3 is 12 amino acids long. The germline V gene encodes CDR1 MDHEN and CDR2 SYDVKM. Trimming pared 4 bases from V and 4 bases from J, leaving 5 bases between. CDR3 sequence: CASSSGNQPQHF. In nucleotides, the CDR3 is TGTGCCAGCAGTTCCGGGAATCAGCCCCAGCATTTT.

The chain carries TRBV19 and TRBJ1-3; D possibly corresponds to TRBD1 (5 bases). V was trimmed by 5 bases and J by 0 bases, leaving 8 bases between them. Per germline, CDR1 LNHDA and CDR2 SQIVND (reference sequence). CDR3 length equals 14 residues. CDR3 nucleotide sequence: TGTGCCAGTAGTCCAGGGCCCTCTGGAAACACCATATATTTT. Encoded protein: CASSPGPSGNTIYF.

In this sample, this clone turned up a few times. This chain connects TRBV30 to TRBJ1-1; TRBD1 might be the D (6 bases). Germline CDR1 and CDR2: GTSNPN and SVGIG (reference sequence). V lost 4 bases, J lost 7 bases, and 13 bases lay in between. The CDR3 is 12 residues long. CDR3 residues: CAWTDSRLEAFF. The CDR3 DNA reads as TGTGCCTGGACGGACAGTAGACTTGAAGCTTTCTTT.

The rearrangement joins TRBV6-9 to TRBJ2-2; 9 bases line up with TRBD2. The CDR3 runs 16 residues. Germline V gene lookup returns CDR1 MNHGY and CDR2 SVAAGI. V was pared by 4 bases and J by 4 bases, with 7 bases of the junction left unmatched. CDR3 protein: CASSSGVAGATGELFF. In nucleotides, the CDR3 is TGTGCCAGCAGTTCGGGCGTAGCGGGGGCCACCGGGGAGCTGTTTTTT.

The sample holds a few counts of this clone. The CDR3 is CASSSPAGIGDEQFF. The CDR3 region has the DNA TGTGCCAGCAGTTCCCCGGCAGGGATAGGGGATGAGCAGTTCTTC. The rearrangement joins TRBV28 to TRBJ2-1; TRBD1 is a possible D gene (5 bases). Germline lookup yields CDR1 MDHEN and CDR2 SYDVKM. The germline V and J ends were trimmed by 4 bases and 8 bases, with 18 bases remaining between them. The CDR3 spans 15 residues.

This clone was observed once. J is TRBJ1-1 and V is TRBV28, with a weak D call TRBD1 (5 bases). V dropped 2 bases and J dropped 4 bases, with 20 bases sitting between them. This CDR3 comprises 17 residues. Per the germline V gene, CDR1 is MDHEN and CDR2 is SYDVKM. Here the CDR3 DNA reads TGTGCCAGCAGTTTACCGTCCGGCGGGGTGGGGGGCACTGAAGCTTTCTTT. Amino acid sequence: CASSLPSGGVGGTEAFF.

V and J are TRBV4-2 and TRBJ2-7; perhaps TRBD2 as D (6 bases). CDR1 and CDR2 (germline): LGHNA, YNFKEQ. Trimming took off 1 base at V and 5 bases at J, with 15 bases between the two ends. The CDR3 runs 15 residues. The CDR3 is CASSQVRGSLDEQYF. The DNA for the CDR3 is TGTGCCAGCAGCCAAGTTCGGGGGAGTCTCGACGAGCAGTACTTC.

In its sample, this clone was seen a few times. The chain has TRBV5-6 and TRBJ2-2, with 7 bases aligning to TRBD2. The CDR3 is made up of 17 amino acids. Losses at the gene ends were 2 bases for V and 5 bases for J; bases not matched to a gene: 12. In germline, CDR1 is SGHDT, CDR2 YYEEEE. The DNA of the CDR3 is TGTGCCAGCAGCTTCACCCCTGGACTGGGGGGGACCGGGGAGCTGTTTTTT. Amino acid sequence: CASSFTPGLGGTGELFF. The variable domain in full, with the rest retrieved from reference TRBV5-6 and TRBJ2-2, is DAGVTQSPTHLIKTRGQQVTLRCSPKSGHDTVSWYQQALGQGPQFIFQYYEEEERQRGNFPDRFSGHQFPNYSSELNVNALLLGDSALYLCASSFTPGLGGTGELFFGEGSRLTVL.

This rearrangement joins TRBV3-1 (or the pseudogene TRBV3-2) to TRBJ2-6; D gene unclear. V was shortened by 4 bases and J by 3 bases, with 10 bases between the two germline ends. CDR3 length: 15 residues. Germline V lookup: CDR1 LGHDT, CDR2 YNNKEL (reference sequence). CDR3 loop: CASSLRSYGANVLTF. The CDR3 nucleotides are TGTGCCAGCAGCCTGCGGTCATATGGGGCCAACGTCCTGACTTTC.